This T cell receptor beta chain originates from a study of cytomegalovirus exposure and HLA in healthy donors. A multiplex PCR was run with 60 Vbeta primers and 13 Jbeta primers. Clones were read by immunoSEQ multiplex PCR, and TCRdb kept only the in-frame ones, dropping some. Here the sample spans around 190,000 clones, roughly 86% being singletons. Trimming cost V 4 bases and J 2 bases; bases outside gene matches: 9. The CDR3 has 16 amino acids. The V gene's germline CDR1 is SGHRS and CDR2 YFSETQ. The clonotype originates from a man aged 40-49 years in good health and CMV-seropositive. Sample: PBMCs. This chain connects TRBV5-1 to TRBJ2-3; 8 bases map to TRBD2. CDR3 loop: CASSTSIAGNTDTQYF. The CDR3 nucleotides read TGCGCCAGCAGCACATCCATAGCGGGGAACACAGATACGCAGTATTTT.